Given below is one T cell receptor (beta chain) in context. What it binds is not known. The data belong to a study of T cells in Graves' hyperthyroidism and ophthalmopathy. Study in general: Peripheral blood sampling occurred at initial diagnosis, before any treatment. Findings and caveats of the study: For ophthalmopathy, model prediction preceded onset by a median approximately 6 months. Ophthalmopathy could be told apart from stable hyperthyroidism with a 13 V-J model.

The source material, RNA transcripts, was used to amplify TCR beta CDR3 regions. The HTBI primer set served for first-round RT-PCR of the TCR CDR3. TCRdb processed the multiplex PCR reads anew with MiXCR; each CDR3 protein has one entry. Among 250,000 to 400,000 distinct CDR3 sequences, roughly 15% were seen once, and the ten largest hold 30% to 40%. Each ophthalmopathy patient scored at least 3 on the Clinical Activity Score and at least 4 on NOSPECS grade, with duration under 3 months. Trimming removed 3 bases at V and 0 bases at J, with 17 bases between. Germline CDR1 reads WSHSY; CDR2 reads SAAADI. The CDR3 runs 18 residues.

This TCR was recovered from a woman aged 40 to 55 with Graves' ophthalmopathy. The sample was blood. V is TRBV10-2 and J is TRBJ1-4; the D gene is possibly TRBD1 (6 bases). Written as DNA, the CDR3 is TGCGCCAGCAGTGACGGACAGCCCATAACAGCAACTAATGAAAAACTGTTTTTT. It encodes CASSDGQPITATNEKLFF.